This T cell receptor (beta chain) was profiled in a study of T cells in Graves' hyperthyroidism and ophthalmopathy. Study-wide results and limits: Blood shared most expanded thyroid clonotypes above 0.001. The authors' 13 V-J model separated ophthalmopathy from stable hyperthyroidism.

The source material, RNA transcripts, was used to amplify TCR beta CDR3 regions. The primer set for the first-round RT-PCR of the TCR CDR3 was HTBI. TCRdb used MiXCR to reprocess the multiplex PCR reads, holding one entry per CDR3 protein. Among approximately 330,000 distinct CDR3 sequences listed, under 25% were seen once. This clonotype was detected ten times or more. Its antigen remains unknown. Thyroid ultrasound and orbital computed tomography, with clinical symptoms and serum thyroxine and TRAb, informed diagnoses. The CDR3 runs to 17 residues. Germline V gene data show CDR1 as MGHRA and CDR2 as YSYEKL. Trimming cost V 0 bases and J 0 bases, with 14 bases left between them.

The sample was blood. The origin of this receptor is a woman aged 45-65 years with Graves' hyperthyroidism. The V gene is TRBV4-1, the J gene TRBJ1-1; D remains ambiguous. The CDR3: CASSQDQFGRMNTEAFF. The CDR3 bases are TGCGCCAGCAGCCAAGATCAATTCGGCAGGATGAACACTGAAGCTTTCTTT.